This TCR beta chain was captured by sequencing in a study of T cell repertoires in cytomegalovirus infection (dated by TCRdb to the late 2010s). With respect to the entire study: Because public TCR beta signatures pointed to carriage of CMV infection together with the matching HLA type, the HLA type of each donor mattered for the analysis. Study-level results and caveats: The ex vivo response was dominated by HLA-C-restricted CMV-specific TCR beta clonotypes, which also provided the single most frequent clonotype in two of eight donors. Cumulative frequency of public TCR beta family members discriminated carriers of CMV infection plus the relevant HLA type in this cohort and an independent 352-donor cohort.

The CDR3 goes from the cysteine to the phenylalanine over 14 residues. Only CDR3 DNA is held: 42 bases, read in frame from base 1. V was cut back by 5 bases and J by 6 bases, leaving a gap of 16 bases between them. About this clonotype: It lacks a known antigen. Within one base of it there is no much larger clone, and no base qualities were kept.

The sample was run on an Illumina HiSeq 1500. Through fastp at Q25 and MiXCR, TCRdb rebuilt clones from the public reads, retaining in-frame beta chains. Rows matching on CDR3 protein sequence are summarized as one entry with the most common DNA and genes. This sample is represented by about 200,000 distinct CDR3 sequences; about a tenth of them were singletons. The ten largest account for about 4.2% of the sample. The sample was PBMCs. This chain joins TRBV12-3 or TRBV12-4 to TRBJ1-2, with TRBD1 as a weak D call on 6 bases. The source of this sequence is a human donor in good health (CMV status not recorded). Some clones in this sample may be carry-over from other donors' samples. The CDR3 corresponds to CASSPGPGAHGYTF. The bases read TGTGCCAGCAGTCCTGGCCCGGGGGCCCATGGCTACACCTTC.